This entry features one T cell receptor (beta chain) sequence. Its antigen is currently unknown. Profiling relied on immunoSEQ multiplex PCR, and the TCRdb table lists in-frame clones only, not all of them. This sample has roughly 16,000 clones, with about 85% found just once. These data originate in a study of T cells after posttransplantation cyclophosphamide. Study results and limitations: Recipient CMV seropositivity and CMV reactivation strongly tracked TRB clonality.

Methotrexate plus calcineurin inhibitor accompanied controls' myeloablative marrow transplants; sampling was 1 year later. The TCR sequence derives from a female patient between 18 and 30 years old who received an allogeneic stem cell transplant from an unrelated donor, was CMV-positive, and had acute and chronic GVHD. Some T cells may be graft donor cells. Sequenced material: PBMCs, taken after allogeneic stem cell transplant with calcineurin inhibitor and methotrexate.

The CDR3 sequence: CASSVDSLNTEAFF. The DNA of the CDR3 is TGCGCCAGCAGCGTGGACAGTCTGAACACTGAAGCTTTCTTT. The chain joins TRBV5-1 to TRBJ1-1; D may be TRBD1 (6 bases). V lost 4 bases, J lost 0 bases, and 10 bases lay in between. The CDR3 length is 14 residues. Germline V gene lookup returns CDR1 SGHRS and CDR2 YFSETQ.